Each of the 19 T cell receptor beta chains below was sequenced from the same sample in a study of OX40 agonist ivuxolimab in advanced cancers. Measured with immunoSEQ multiplex PCR; TCRdb has only the in-frame clones, and not every one. The data contain over 150,000 clones, 90% to 95% of them singletons. The sample was CD4+ or CD8+ T cells sorted from blood, taken in a trial of the OX40 agonist ivuxolimab. The origin of the receptors is an adult with an advanced solid tumor such as melanoma, head and neck, liver or kidney cancer.

V usage is TRBV9 and J usage is TRBJ1-4; perhaps TRBD1 as D (6 bases). Trimming removed 4 bases at V and 7 bases at J, with 17 bases between. The CDR3 runs to 15 residues. The germline CDR1 and CDR2 sequences are SGDLS and YYNGEE. The CDR3: CASSSSQGKGEKLFF. The CDR3 DNA reads as TGTGCCAGCAGCTCCTCACAGGGTAAAGGTGAAAAACTGTTTTTT. The whole variable domain, filled in from reference TRBV9 and TRBJ1-4, reads DSGVTQTPKHLITATGQRVTLRCSPRSGDLSVYWYQQSLDQGLQFLIQYYNGEERAKGNILERFSAQQFPDLHSELNLSSLELGDSALYFCASSSSQGKGEKLFFGSGTQLSVL.

The gene calls are TRBV5-6 and TRBJ2-2; 9 bases match TRBD1. Germline values: CDR1 SGHDT, CDR2 YYEEEE. The length of the CDR3 is 15 residues. J lost 6 bases, V lost 4 bases, and 7 bases had no gene match. The CDR3 sequence is CASSLRDRVAGELFF. CDR3 nucleotide sequence: TGTGCCAGCAGCCTCCGGGACAGGGTCGCCGGGGAGCTGTTTTTT.

This rearrangement joins TRBV2 to TRBJ1-5; D gene unclear. V lost 7 bases, J lost 5 bases, and 12 bases lay in between. Germline values: CDR1 SNHLY, CDR2 FYNNEI. CDR3 length equals 13 residues. DNA of the CDR3: TGTGCCAGCATGCGGGAATTCGATCAGCCCCAGCATTTT. Translation: CASMREFDQPQHF.

The chain employs TRBV6-5 and TRBJ1-4; no clear D. This CDR3 contains 16 residues. Per the germline V gene, CDR1 is MNHEY and CDR2 is SVGAGI. Trimming pared 0 bases from V and 7 bases from J, leaving 15 bases between. In DNA, the CDR3 is TGTGCCAGCAGTTACTCGACCCGGGCGCGGGCTGAAAAACTGTTTTTT. Its protein is CASSYSTRARAEKLFF.

V is TRBV6-5 and J is TRBJ1-1; 8 bases are shared with TRBD1. The CDR3 has 14 amino acids. The trim removed 6 bases at V and 2 bases at J, leaving 5 bases unmatched. Germline V gene lookup returns CDR1 MNHEY and CDR2 SVGAGI. CDR3 loop: CASRGTGENTEAFF. The CDR3 bases are TGTGCCAGCAGAGGGACAGGAGAAAACACTGAAGCTTTCTTT.

The chain recombines TRBV5-1 with TRBJ2-1, with D perhaps TRBD2 (6 bases). CDR1 is SGHRS, CDR2 YFSETQ, per germline. V was clipped by 3 bases and J by 0 bases, with 16 bases between them. CDR3 size: 17 residues. The chain's CDR3 is CASSWGVDSNSYNEQFF. The CDR3 DNA sequence: TGCGCCAGCAGCTGGGGGGTCGACTCAAACTCCTACAATGAGCAGTTCTTC.

V gene TRBV6-5 combines with J gene TRBJ1-1; 7 bases match TRBD1. The V gene end was trimmed by 2 bases and the J gene end by 11 bases; junction bases not matched to a gene: 11. CDR3 length: 14 amino acids. In germline, CDR1 is MNHEY, CDR2 SVGAGI. CDR3 protein: CASSYTGQRSAAFF. CDR3 in DNA: TGTGCCAGCAGTTACACGGGACAGCGGTCTGCTGCTTTCTTT.

The gene calls are TRBV7-6 and TRBJ2-5, with D perhaps TRBD1 (5 bases). The V gene's germline CDR1 is SGHVS and CDR2 FNYEAQ. The CDR3 contains 13 residues. Trimming removed 7 bases at V and 2 bases at J, with 11 bases between. DNA of the CDR3: TGTGCCAGCACCATGGGGCGGCAAGAGACCCAGTACTTC. This gives the protein CASTMGRQETQYF.

V is TRBV7-2 and J is TRBJ2-3; D may be TRBD2 (7 bases). CDR1 is SGHTA, CDR2 FQGNSA, per germline. CDR3 length: 13 residues. V gave up 5 bases and J gave up 2 bases, with 8 bases separating them. CDR3 region: CASSGGATDTQYF. The CDR3, as DNA: TGTGCCAGCAGCGGGGGGGCCACAGATACGCAGTATTTT.

This clone was seen only a few times. V usage is TRBV19 and J usage is TRBJ1-1; tentative D call: TRBD1 (5 bases). CDR1 and CDR2 from the germline V gene are LNHDA and SQIVND (reference sequence). The CDR3 contains 14 residues. Trimming took off 5 bases at V and 0 bases at J, with 10 bases between the two ends. CDR3 DNA: TGTGCCAGTAGTTCGACAGAGCTGAACACTGAAGCTTTCTTT. Protein: CASSSTELNTEAFF.

This clone was observed a single time. This chain uses TRBV9 with TRBJ2-3; D call uncertain. This CDR3 spans 12 amino acids. The V end lost 0 bases, the J end lost 5 bases, and 4 bases lay between the germline ends. CDR1 SGDLS and CDR2 YYNGEE come from the germline V gene. The CDR3 reads CASSVDRDTQYF. The CDR3 region has the DNA TGTGCCAGCAGCGTAGACAGAGATACGCAGTATTTT.

The chain carries TRBV7-6 and TRBJ1-3; 7 nucleotides agree with TRBD1. The CDR3 length is 14 residues. Trimming removed 3 bases from V and 4 bases from J; junction bases left unmatched: 3. From germline, CDR1 is SGHVS and CDR2 FNYEAQ. In DNA form, the CDR3 reads TGTGCCAGCAGCTTGACAGGGCGGGGAAACACCATATATTTT. It translates to CASSLTGRGNTIYF.

The chain couples TRBV10-1 to TRBJ2-3; D may be TRBD2 (6 bases). CDR3 size: 13 residues. Trimming took off 8 bases at V and 1 base at J, with 10 bases between the two ends. The V gene's germline CDR1 is WNHNN and CDR2 SYGVQD (reference sequence). In DNA, the CDR3 is TGCGCCAGCTCAGCGGGCGGCACAGATACGCAGTATTTT. This codes for CASSAGGTDTQYF.

The chain combines TRBV9 with TRBJ2-7; the match to TRBD1 covers 12 bases. The trim removed 3 bases at V and 4 bases at J, leaving 5 bases unmatched. Per the germline V gene, CDR1 is SGDLS and CDR2 is YYNGEE. The CDR3 spans 15 residues. The CDR3 nucleotides are TGTGCCAGCAGCGCCCGGGGACAGGGGGCTTACGAGCAGTACTTC. It yields the protein CASSARGQGAYEQYF.

The genes are TRBV9 and TRBJ1-3; no clear D. V lost 0 bases and J lost 4, with 17 bases in between. The germline V gene has CDR1 SGDLS and CDR2 YYNGEE. The CDR3 length is 17 residues. The CDR3 loop reads CASSVAGLRDGGNTIYF. DNA for the CDR3: TGTGCCAGCAGCGTAGCTGGTCTCCGAGACGGAGGAAACACCATATATTTT.

This chain connects TRBV7-9 to TRBJ2-7; TRBD1 agrees at 7 bases. The CDR3 has 15 amino acids. The germline V gene has CDR1 SEHNR and CDR2 FQNEAQ (reference sequence). Trimming cost V 4 bases and J 1 base; bases outside gene matches: 7. The CDR3 DNA sequence: TGTGCCAGCAGCTATGACAGGGTAGCGTCCTACGAGCAGTACTTC. Translated: CASSYDRVASYEQYF.

The V call is TRBV6-5, the J call TRBJ2-7; possible D gene TRBD1, 5 bases. This CDR3 contains 14 residues. Deletions cut 6 bases from V and 0 bases from J, with 12 bases between. Germline CDR1 and CDR2: MNHEY and SVGAGI. The CDR3 loop reads CASRLDSFSYEQYF. DNA of the CDR3: TGTGCCAGCAGGCTAGACAGCTTCTCCTACGAGCAGTACTTC.

J is TRBJ2-5 and V is TRBV27; D is possibly TRBD1 or TRBD2 (6 bases each). Germline CDR1 MNHEY, CDR2 SMNVEV (reference sequence). The CDR3 contains 14 residues. V was shortened by 3 bases and J by 5 bases, with 13 bases between the two germline ends. CDR3 sequence (DNA): TGTGCCAGCAGTTTCCGCAGGGGAGGCGAGACCCAGTACTTC. This sequence encodes CASSFRRGGETQYF.

This clone was counted only a few times. The chain couples TRBV5-1 to TRBJ2-5, with TRBD2 matching 7 bases. The germline CDR1 and CDR2 sequences are SGHRS and YFSETQ. The J segment lost 4 bases and the V segment lost 6 bases, leaving 6 bases of the junction unmatched. The CDR3 has 13 residues. The CDR3 reads CASNWEGRETQYF. The CDR3 nucleotides are TGCGCCAGCAACTGGGAGGGGAGAGAGACCCAGTACTTC.